Described below is a single TCR beta chain sequence and its context. This sample includes further DNA sequences coding for the same CDR3. This specimen belongs to a study of blood T cell repertoires in COVID-19. Background on the study: The samples span acute and convalescent COVID-19 from the United States, Italy and Spain.

Germline V gene lookup returns CDR1 LGHDT and CDR2 YNNKEL (reference sequence). The CDR3 sequence is 14 residues long. V gave up 2 bases and J gave up 1 base, with 6 bases separating them. In the original workflow: Amplifying reference gene primers gave estimates of nucleated cell counts. The protocol was immunoSEQ multiplex PCR, while the TCRdb copy is restricted to in-frame clones and leaves out a portion. The V and J calls and the clone size are those of that table, but D and trimming were determined from the DNA. The sample lists under 250,000 clones, 84% seen once, with 1.5% in the top ten. This clonotype was obtained from a woman in her 40s who had recovered from COVID-19. The specimen sequenced was peripheral blood. The chain joins TRBV3-1 (or the pseudogene TRBV3-2) to TRBJ1-3; no clear D gene. The chain's CDR3 is CASSQRESGNTIYF. In DNA, the CDR3 is TGTGCCAGCAGCCAACGAGAATCTGGAAACACCATATATTTT.